The 3 T cell receptor beta chains below come from one sample, sequenced in a study of breast tumors, draining lymph nodes, adjacent tissues. Axillary draining lymph nodes of breast cancer patients supplied the node samples. Via MiXCR, TCRdb re-called the multiplex PCR reads, giving one row per CDR3 protein. This sample has some 150,000 distinct CDR3 sequences, with 20% to 25% found just once. Sequences were obtained from axillary lymph node tissue. These TCRs come from a female donor with breast cancer. Some clones in this sample may be carry-over from other donors' samples.

This clonotype was counted many times. The rearrangement links TRBV9 to TRBJ2-3; TRBD2 agrees at 11 bases. Germline lookup yields CDR1 SGDLS and CDR2 YYNGEE. The trim removed 2 bases at V and 2 bases at J, leaving 1 base unmatched. The CDR3 length is 15 residues. For the CDR3, the DNA is TGTGCCAGCAGCGTTAGCGGGAGGGACACAGATACGCAGTATTTT. Protein: CASSVSGRDTDTQYF.

This clonotype was found a few times. This chain connects TRBV7-8 to TRBJ2-4, with a tentative D call TRBD2 (6 bases). This CDR3 comprises 13 residues. V lost 4 bases and J 3 bases, leaving 7 bases between the germline ends. Germline lookup yields CDR1 SGHVS and CDR2 FQNEAQ. The CDR3 is CASSSGVKNIQYF. The CDR3 coding sequence is TGTGCCAGCAGCTCGGGGGTCAAAAACATTCAGTACTTC.

This clonotype came up many times. The rearrangement uses TRBV7-2 and TRBJ1-5; 7 bases line up with TRBD1. Looked up from germline, CDR1 is SGHTA and CDR2 is FQGNSA. After removal of 6 bases from V and 3 bases from J, the junction contained 8 bases not matched to a gene. There are 15 residues in the CDR3. The CDR3 region has the DNA TGTGCCAGCAGTCTCTACGGGACAGACAATCAGCCCCAGCATTTT. Its protein product is CASSLYGTDNQPQHF.